This T cell receptor (beta chain) was sequenced during a study of T-cell memory formation after mild COVID-19. TCRdb fed the 5' RACE reads into MiXCR, producing one record per CDR3 protein. The sample contains 150,000 or so distinct CDR3 sequences, around 15% of which appear only once. The TCR originated in an adult woman who had mild COVID-19 (a few samples of this study predate the infection). Cell type and time point are not known. The specimen sequenced was PBMCs or a T cell subset sorted from them (not recorded which).

Here the CDR3 reads CASRGPAHTEAFF. The CDR3 region has the DNA TGTGCCAGCAGGGGCCCGGCGCACACTGAAGCTTTCTTT. V usage is TRBV12-3 or TRBV12-4 and J usage is TRBJ1-1; no firm D call. V lost 6 bases and J 3 bases, leaving 11 bases between the germline ends. The CDR3 contains 13 residues.